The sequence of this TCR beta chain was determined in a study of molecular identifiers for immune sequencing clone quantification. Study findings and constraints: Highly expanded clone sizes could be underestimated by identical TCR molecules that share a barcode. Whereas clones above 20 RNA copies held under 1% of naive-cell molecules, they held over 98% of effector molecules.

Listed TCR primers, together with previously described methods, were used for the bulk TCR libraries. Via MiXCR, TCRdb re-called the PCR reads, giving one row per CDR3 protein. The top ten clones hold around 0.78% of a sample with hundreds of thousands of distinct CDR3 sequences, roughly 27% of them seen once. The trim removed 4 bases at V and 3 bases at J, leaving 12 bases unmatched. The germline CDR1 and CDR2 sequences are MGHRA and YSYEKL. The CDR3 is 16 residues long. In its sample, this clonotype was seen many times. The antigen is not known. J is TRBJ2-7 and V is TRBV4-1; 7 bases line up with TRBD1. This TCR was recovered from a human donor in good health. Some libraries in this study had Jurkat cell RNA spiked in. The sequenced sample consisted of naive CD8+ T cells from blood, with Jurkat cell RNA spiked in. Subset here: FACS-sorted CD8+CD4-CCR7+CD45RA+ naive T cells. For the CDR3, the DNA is TGCGCCAGCAGCCCGGAGGACAGGCTAGGGGTCTACGAGCAGTACTTC. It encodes CASSPEDRLGVYEQYF.